This T cell receptor (beta chain) was sequenced in a study of blood T cell repertoires in COVID-19. This CDR3 region has 15 residues. Germline V CDR1 and CDR2: MNHEY, SVGAGI. After removal of 6 bases from V and 6 bases from J, the junction contained 12 bases not matched to a gene. The table came from immunoSEQ multiplex PCR; TCRdb's copy has only in-frame clones and leaves some out. The data show a few hundred thousand clones, 85% to 90% seen once. The sequence was obtained from a woman in her forties or fifties with acute or convalescent COVID-19. Sequencing input: peripheral blood. This sequence joins TRBV6-5 and TRBJ1-1, with 8 bases aligning to TRBD1. The CDR3 here is CASSSRPTGAAEAFF. In DNA, the CDR3 is TGTGCCAGCAGCTCCCGGCCGACAGGGGCCGCTGAAGCTTTCTTT.